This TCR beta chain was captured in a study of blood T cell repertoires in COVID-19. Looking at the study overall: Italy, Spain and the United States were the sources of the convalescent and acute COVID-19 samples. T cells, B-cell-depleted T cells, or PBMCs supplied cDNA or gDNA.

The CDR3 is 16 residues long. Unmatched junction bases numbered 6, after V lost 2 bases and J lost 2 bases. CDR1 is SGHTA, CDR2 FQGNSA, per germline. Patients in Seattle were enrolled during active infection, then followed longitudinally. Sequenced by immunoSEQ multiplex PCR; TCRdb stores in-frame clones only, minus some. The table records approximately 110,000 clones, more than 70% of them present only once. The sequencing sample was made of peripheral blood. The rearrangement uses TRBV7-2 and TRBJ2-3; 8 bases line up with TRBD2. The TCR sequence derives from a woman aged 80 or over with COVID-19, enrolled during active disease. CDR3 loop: CASSLNRGGLTDTQYF. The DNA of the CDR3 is TGTGCCAGCAGCTTAAACCGGGGGGGACTCACAGATACGCAGTATTTT.